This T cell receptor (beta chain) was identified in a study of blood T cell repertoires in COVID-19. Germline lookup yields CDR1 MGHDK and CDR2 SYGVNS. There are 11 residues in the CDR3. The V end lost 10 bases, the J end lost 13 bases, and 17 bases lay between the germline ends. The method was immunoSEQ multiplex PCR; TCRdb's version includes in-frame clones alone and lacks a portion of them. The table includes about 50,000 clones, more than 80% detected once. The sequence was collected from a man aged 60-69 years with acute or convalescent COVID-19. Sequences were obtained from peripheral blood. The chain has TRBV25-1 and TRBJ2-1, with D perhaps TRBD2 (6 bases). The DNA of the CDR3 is TGTGCCACCCAGGTTACGCGGGAACAGTTCTTC. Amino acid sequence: CATQVTREQFF.